This T cell receptor beta chain originates from a study of T cells expressing NK-cell markers. Turning to the study itself: Sequencing of TCR beta repertoires drew on sorted CD3+CD56+NKG2C+, CD3+CD56+NKG2C- and CD3+CD56-NKG2C+ T cells.

Production of TCR beta cDNA relied on 5'RACE template switching with UMIs. TCRdb re-called the 5' RACE reads; one entry per CDR3 protein, DNA not given. The specimen's table records 350,000 to 400,000 distinct CDR3 sequences. The CDR3 consists of 13 residues. Germline V CDR1 and CDR2: MGHDK, SYGVNS. This clonotype originated in a woman aged 45-65 years in good health. Sequenced: blood T cells: a sorted CD56 or NKG2C T cell subset, CD4+ or CD8+ T cells, or bulk PBMC T cells (not recorded which). The chain uses TRBV25-1 and TRBJ2-4; TCRdb reports TRBD2, a call that lacks DNA to check it against. CDR3 in amino acids: CASSEGGRDIQYF.